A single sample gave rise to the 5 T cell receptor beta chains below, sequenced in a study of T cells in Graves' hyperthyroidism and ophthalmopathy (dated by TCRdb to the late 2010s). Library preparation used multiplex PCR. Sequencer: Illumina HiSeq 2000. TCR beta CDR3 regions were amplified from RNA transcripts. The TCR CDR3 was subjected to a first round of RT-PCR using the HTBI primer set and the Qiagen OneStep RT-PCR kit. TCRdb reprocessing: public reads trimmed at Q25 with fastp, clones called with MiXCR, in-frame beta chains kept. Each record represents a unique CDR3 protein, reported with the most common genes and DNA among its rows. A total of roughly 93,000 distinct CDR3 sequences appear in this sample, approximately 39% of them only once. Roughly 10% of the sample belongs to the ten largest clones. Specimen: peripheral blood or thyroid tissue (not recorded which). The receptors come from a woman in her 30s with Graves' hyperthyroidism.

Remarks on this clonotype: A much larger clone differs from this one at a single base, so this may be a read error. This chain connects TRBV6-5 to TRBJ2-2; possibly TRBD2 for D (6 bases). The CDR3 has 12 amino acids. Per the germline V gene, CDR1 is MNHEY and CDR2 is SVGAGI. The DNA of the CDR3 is TGTGCCAGCAGTGCGAGTCCCCGGGAGCTGTCTTTT. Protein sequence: CASSASPRELSF.

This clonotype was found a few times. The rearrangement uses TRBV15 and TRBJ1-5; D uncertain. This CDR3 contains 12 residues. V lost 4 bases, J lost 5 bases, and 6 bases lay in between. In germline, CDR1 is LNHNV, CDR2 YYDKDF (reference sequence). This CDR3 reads CATSNNYQPQHF. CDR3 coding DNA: TGTGCCACCAGCAACAACTATCAGCCCCAGCATTTT. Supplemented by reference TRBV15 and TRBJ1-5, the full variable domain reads DAMVIQNPRYQVTQFGKPVTLSCSQTLNHNVMYWYQQKSSQAPKLLFHYYDKDFNNEADTPDNFQSRRPNTSFCFLDIRSPGLGDTAMYLCATSNNYQPQHFGDGTRLSIL.

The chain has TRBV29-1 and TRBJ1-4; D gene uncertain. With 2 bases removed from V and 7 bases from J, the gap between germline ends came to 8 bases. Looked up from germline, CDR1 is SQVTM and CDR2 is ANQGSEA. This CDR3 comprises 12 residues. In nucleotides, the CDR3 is TGCAGCGTTGAAAGTGTTGGTGAAAAACTGTTTTTT. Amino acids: CSVESVGEKLFF.

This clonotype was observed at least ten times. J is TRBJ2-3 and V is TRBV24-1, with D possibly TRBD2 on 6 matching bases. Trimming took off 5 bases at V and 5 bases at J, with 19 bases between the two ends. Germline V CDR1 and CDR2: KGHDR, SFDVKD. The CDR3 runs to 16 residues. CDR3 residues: CATSGRSGPRRDTQYF. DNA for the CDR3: TGTGCCACCAGTGGCCGTAGCGGTCCTAGGAGAGATACGCAGTATTTT.

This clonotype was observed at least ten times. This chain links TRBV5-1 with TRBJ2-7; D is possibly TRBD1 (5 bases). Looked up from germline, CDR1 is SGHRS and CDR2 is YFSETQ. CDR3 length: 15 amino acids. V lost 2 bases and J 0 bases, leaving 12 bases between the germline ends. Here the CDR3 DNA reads TGCGCCAGCAGCTTTACAGGTCTCCGCTCCTACGAGCAGTACTTC. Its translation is CASSFTGLRSYEQYF.